These 23 T cell receptor beta chains share one sample of origin, sequenced in a study of spatial heterogeneity in lung cancer. As to time point: sample taken at primary tumor resection. Unsorted whole RNA from tumor, nontumor lung or frozen PBMC underwent sequencing. In TCRdb, the 5' RACE reads were re-called with MiXCR into one record per CDR3 protein. This sample has fewer than 13,000 distinct CDR3 sequences, with 7% to 9.5% found just once. The sample here was PBMCs, taken at surgery. All receptors come from a male donor with early-stage non-small cell lung cancer.

This clonotype was counted at least ten times. This sequence joins TRBV7-9 and TRBJ2-1; D is unresolved. This CDR3 region has 12 residues. Between the trimmed V and J ends, which lost 1 base and 6 bases, there was a span of 4 bases. Germline CDR1 SEHNR, CDR2 FQNEAQ (reference sequence). CDR3 in DNA: TGTGCCAGCAGCTTAGGGATCAATGAGCAGTTCTTC. Translated: CASSLGINEQFF.

This clonotype was counted many times. The chain recombines TRBV11-2 with TRBJ2-1; D unresolved. Per germline, CDR1 SGHAT and CDR2 FQNNGV. V was clipped by 5 bases and J by 3 bases, with 5 bases between them. The CDR3 has 12 amino acids. The CDR3 region is CASSTVYNEQFF. The DNA of the CDR3 is TGTGCCAGCAGCACGGTCTACAATGAGCAGTTCTTC.

Judged by abundance, this clonotype is medium-sized. V usage is TRBV7-8 and J usage is TRBJ2-1; 11 nucleotides match TRBD2. CDR1 and CDR2 from the germline V gene are SGHVS and FQNEAQ. J lost 6 bases, V lost 5 bases, and 6 bases had no gene match. The CDR3 totals 15 residues. This CDR3 is CASSQLAGAVNEQFF. DNA for the CDR3: TGTGCCAGCAGCCAACTAGCGGGGGCCGTCAATGAGCAGTTCTTC.

Many counts were recorded for this clonotype. The V call is TRBV6-5, the J call TRBJ1-2; D not certain. V was cut by 0 bases and J by 0 bases, with 14 bases left in between. The CDR3 extends over 17 amino acids. Germline values: CDR1 MNHEY, CDR2 SVGAGI. This CDR3 reads CASSYSSMAGANYGYTF. CDR3 nucleotides: TGTGCCAGCAGTTACTCAAGTATGGCAGGAGCTAACTATGGCTACACCTTC.

This clonotype came up many times. The V and J genes are TRBV28 and TRBJ1-2; D gene uncertain. The CDR3 has 14 amino acids. V was shortened by 7 bases and J by 2 bases, with 14 bases between the two germline ends. CDR1 is MDHEN, CDR2 SYDVKM, per germline. The CDR3 DNA reads TGTGCCAGCAACGTCCTTGGTGGCAACTATGGCTACACCTTC. Translating it yields CASNVLGGNYGYTF.

Ten or more counts support this clonotype. The rearrangement uses TRBV23-1 and TRBJ1-4, with D maybe TRBD1 (6 bases). TRBV23-1 is filed as an ORF, its function uncertain. V was pared by 3 bases and J by 1 base, with 21 bases between. The CDR3 has 19 residues. The CDR3 sequence: CASSHRGTLPRKTNEKLFF. DNA of the CDR3: TGCGCCAGCAGTCATCGTGGGACACTCCCAAGGAAAACTAATGAAAAACTGTTTTTT.

At least ten counts were recorded for this clonotype. This chain uses TRBV30 with TRBJ2-1, with 10 bases that match TRBD2. The J segment lost 6 bases and the V segment lost 7 bases, leaving 6 bases of the junction unmatched. Germline V CDR1 and CDR2: GTSNPN, SVGIG (reference sequence). This CDR3 has 13 amino acids. This chain's CDR3 is CAFLAGAVNEQFF. Here the CDR3 DNA reads TGTGCCTTTCTAGCGGGGGCTGTCAATGAGCAGTTCTTC.

A few counts support this clonotype. The genes are TRBV29-1 and TRBJ2-7; 9 bases are a match to TRBD2. This CDR3 spans 16 amino acids. Germline CDR1 and CDR2: SQVTM and ANQGSEA. The junction had 9 bases not matched to a gene; V was cut back by 3 bases and J by 0 bases. This CDR3 reads CSVDVSGGQSSYEQYF. CDR3 coding DNA: TGCAGCGTTGATGTCAGCGGGGGGCAGAGCTCCTACGAGCAGTACTTC.

Within the sample, this clonotype is medium-sized (0.01 to 0.1%). The chain employs TRBV10-3 and TRBJ2-1, with TRBD1 as a possible D gene (6 bases). Germline V gene lookup returns CDR1 ENHRY and CDR2 SYGVKD. CDR3 length: 17 amino acids. Trimming shortened V by 4 bases and J by 0 bases, and 16 bases separated the two germline ends. CDR3: CAISVYGQINSYNEQFF. The CDR3 coding sequence is TGTGCCATCAGTGTCTACGGACAGATTAACTCCTACAATGAGCAGTTCTTC.

This chain uses TRBV20-1 with TRBJ2-7, with 9 bases identical to TRBD2. The trim removed 1 base at V and 7 bases at J, leaving 14 bases unmatched. The CDR3 consists of 16 residues. Per germline, CDR1 DFQATT and CDR2 SNEGSKA (reference sequence). Written as DNA, the CDR3 is TGCAGTGCTAGAGCCGCCTTTAGCGGGAGATCCATTGAGCAGTACTTC. Amino acids: CSARAAFSGRSIEQYF.

This clonotype has ten or more counts. The J gene is TRBJ2-7, the V gene TRBV7-9; 7 bases fit TRBD1. CDR1 and CDR2 (germline): SEHNR, FQNEAQ (reference sequence). CDR3 size: 15 residues. Unmatched junction bases numbered 10, after V lost 5 bases and J lost 3 bases. This CDR3 is CASSPSQGVSYEQYF. The DNA for the CDR3 is TGTGCCAGCAGCCCGAGTCAGGGGGTTAGCTACGAGCAGTACTTC.

This clonotype came up many times. This chain joins TRBV19 and TRBJ2-1; 7 positions agree with TRBD1. Germline V gene data show CDR1 as LNHDA and CDR2 as SQIVND (reference sequence). The junction had 8 bases not matched to a gene; V was cut back by 2 bases and J by 4 bases. CDR3 length: 16 residues. CDR3 coding DNA: TGTGCCAGTAGTATAAGACAGGGACGCGCTTACAATGAGCAGTTCTTC. This translates into CASSIRQGRAYNEQFF.

V and J are TRBV6-2 or TRBV6-3 and TRBJ2-1; D is unclear. The CDR3 is 12 residues long. The V gene lost 6 bases and the J gene lost 2 bases, with 5 bases spanning the gap. Germline V gene lookup returns CDR1 MNHEY and CDR2 SVGEGT. This chain's CDR3 is CASSYPYNEQFF. CDR3 sequence (DNA): TGTGCCAGCAGCTACCCCTACAATGAGCAGTTCTTC.

This clonotype was found many times. The chain combines TRBV29-1 with TRBJ1-2; the D gene is possibly TRBD1 (5 bases). Germline values: CDR1 SQVTM, CDR2 ANQGSEA. V was clipped by 3 bases and J by 2 bases, with 16 bases between them. The CDR3 is 15 amino acids. The CDR3 protein is CSVDQRTGGNYGYTF. CDR3 DNA sequence: TGCAGCGTTGACCAAAGAACGGGGGGAAACTATGGCTACACCTTC.

This clonotype was observed at least ten times. The junction shows a germline mismatch at one end, possibly a read error. The V gene is TRBV7-7, the J gene TRBJ2-5, with 10 bases lining up with TRBD2. Germline V lookup: CDR1 SSHAT, CDR2 FNYEAQ (reference sequence). This CDR3 has 15 amino acids. CDR3 residues: CASSRSGGGQETQYF. CDR3 nucleotide sequence: TGTGCTAGCAGCAGAAGCGGGGGGGGACAAGAGACCCAGTACTTC. Variable domain in full (rest from reference TRBV7-7 and TRBJ2-5): GAGVSQSPRYKVTKRGQDVTLRCDPISSHATLYWYQQALGQGPEFLTYFNYEAQPDKSGLPSDRFSAERPEGSISTLTIQRTEQRDSAMYRCASSRSGGGQETQYFGPGTRLLVL.

In this sample, this clonotype turned up many times. The V call is TRBV6-6, the J call TRBJ2-2, with 8 bases that match TRBD1. V lost 6 bases, J lost 4 bases, and 7 bases stayed unmatched. Germline assignment: CDR1 MNHNY and CDR2 SVGAGI (reference sequence). The CDR3 sequence is 15 residues long. This CDR3 reads CASSNPGQGTGELFF. CDR3 bases: TGTGCCAGCAGCAATCCAGGACAGGGCACCGGGGAGCTGTTTTTT.

The chain combines TRBV20-1 with TRBJ2-1; TRBD2 matches 12 bases. CDR1 is DFQATT, CDR2 SNEGSKA, per germline (reference sequence). The CDR3 has 14 amino acids. J gave up 11 bases and V 1 base, and 6 bases lay outside the gene matches. Here the CDR3 reads CSARARLAGVKQFF. Here the CDR3 DNA reads TGCAGTGCTAGAGCCAGACTAGCGGGGGTAAAGCAGTTCTTC.

In its sample, this clonotype is medium-sized. The V gene is TRBV7-9, the J gene TRBJ2-2; TRBD2 might be the D (5 bases). The CDR3 runs 15 residues. Germline CDR1 is SEHNR and CDR2 is FQNEAQ (reference sequence). The V end lost 5 bases, the J end lost 5 bases, and 15 bases lay between the germline ends. Here the CDR3 reads CASSLLGERTGELFF. CDR3 DNA sequence: TGTGCCAGCAGCCTGCTCGGGGAGCGTACCGGGGAGCTGTTTTTT.

This clonotype appeared many times. This CDR3 reads CASRWTGMGSDTQYF. The CDR3 DNA reads as TGTGCCAGCAGGTGGACGGGTATGGGGTCAGATACGCAGTATTTT. The chain carries TRBV2 and TRBJ2-3; D is uncertain. The CDR3 runs 15 residues. V shed 6 bases and J shed 4 bases, with 17 bases lying between them. The germline CDR1 and CDR2 sequences are SNHLY and FYNNEI.

Ten or more counts support this clonotype. This chain connects TRBV6-4 to TRBJ1-6, with unresolved D. Deletions cut 2 bases from V and 8 bases from J, with 4 bases between. From germline, CDR1 is MRHNA and CDR2 SNTAGT. The CDR3 is 12 residues long. The CDR3 spells CASSDGYSPLHF. For the CDR3, the DNA is TGTGCCAGCAGTGACGGGTATTCACCCCTCCACTTT.

Points on this clonotype: The junction does not match germline at one end; this may be a read error. The rearrangement joins TRBV12-3 or TRBV12-4 to TRBJ1-2; D may be TRBD1 (5 bases). The CDR3 totals 14 residues. The CDR3 is CASCPSGRDYGDTF. In nucleotides, the CDR3 is TGTGCCAGCTGTCCATCCGGTCGGGACTATGGCGACACCTTC.

At least ten counts were recorded for this clonotype. This sequence joins TRBV5-6 and TRBJ2-1; TRBD1 matches at 8 bases. Losses at the gene ends were 4 bases for V and 9 bases for J; bases not matched to a gene: 12. This CDR3 is 15 amino acids long. The germline CDR1 and CDR2 sequences are SGHDT and YYEEEE. The CDR3 here is CASSHRTGPLSEQFF. The CDR3 nucleotides are TGTGCCAGCAGCCACCGGACAGGGCCCCTCTCTGAGCAGTTCTTC.

This clonotype turned up a few times. The chain's CDR3 is CASSSTGSMNTEAFF. CDR3 coding DNA: TGTGCCAGCAGTTCAACGGGATCAATGAACACTGAAGCTTTCTTT. V is TRBV12-3 or TRBV12-4 and J is TRBJ1-1; D ambiguous. The CDR3 covers 15 residues. Trimming shortened V by 4 bases and J by 0 bases, and 12 bases separated the two germline ends.